The rows below give T cell receptor beta chains drawn from one sample of a study of OX40 agonist ivuxolimab in advanced cancers. Only in-frame clones appear in the TCRdb table, and some are missing; sequencing was by immunoSEQ multiplex PCR. The sample yields 110,000 or so clones, approximately 90% seen once. Here the sequenced sample was CD4+ or CD8+ T cells sorted from blood, taken in a trial of the OX40 agonist ivuxolimab. These TCRs come from an adult with an advanced solid tumor such as melanoma, head and neck, liver or kidney cancer. Both conserved end residues are part of each CDR3. The D gene is left open where the match is weak. Size is omitted from some rows. Given values are once, few, many or a class for expanded clones.

TRBV9	TRBD2	TRBJ2-1	-	TGTGCCAGCAGCGTAGCGTTGGGACTAGGCGACAATGAGCAGTTCTTC	CASSVALGLGDNEQFF
TRBV5-6	-	TRBJ1-1	-	TGTGCCAGCAGCGAGGGACAAGAGAACACTGAAGCTTTCTTT	CASSEGQENTEAFF
TRBV7-3	-	TRBJ2-3	-	TGTGCCAGCAGCTTCGGGCCACACACAGATACGCAGTATTTT	CASSFGPHTDTQYF
TRBV11-3	TRBD1	TRBJ2-5	-	TGTGCCAGCAGCCCGGGGACAGGGGAAAGAGAGACCCAGTACTTC	CASSPGTGERETQYF
TRBV9	-	TRBJ2-3	-	TGTGCCAGCAGCGTATCCCCCAAGAATCCAGATACGCAGTATTTT	CASSVSPKNPDTQYF
TRBV19	-	TRBJ2-3	-	TGTGCCAGTAGTATAGGGCCAGGGACTGGGGTGGATACGCAGTATTTT	CASSIGPGTGVDTQYF
TRBV7-9	TRBD2	TRBJ2-1	-	TGTGCCAGCAGCCCCCCGGGGGATAGCGGGAGTACCCATTACAATGAGCAGTTCTTC	CASSPPGDSGSTHYNEQFF
TRBV19	-	TRBJ1-2	-	TGTGCCAGTAGTATCCCACCGTCTGGCTATGGCTACACCTTC	CASSIPPSGYGYTF
TRBV7-8	TRBD2	TRBJ2-5	-	TGTGCCAGCAGCCCATTGGGGACTAGCCAAGAGACCCAGTACTTC	CASSPLGTSQETQYF
TRBV5-1	-	TRBJ1-6	-	TGCGCCAGCAGCTTTGCAGGTTTTAATTCACCCCTCCACTTT	CASSFAGFNSPLHF
TRBV15	-	TRBJ2-1	-	TGTGCCACCAGCAGAGATAATAGCGGAGGTTACAATGAGCAGTTCTTC	CATSRDNSGGYNEQFF
TRBV7-9	-	TRBJ2-7	-	TGTGCCAGCAGCTTAGTGGGGGCGCGTGAGCAGTACTTC	CASSLVGAREQYF
TRBV10-3	-	TRBJ2-2	-	TGTGCCATCAGGCAAAGGGGGGCCGGGGAGCTGTTTTTT	CAIRQRGAGELFF
TRBV5-1	-	TRBJ2-2	once	TGCGCCAGCAGCCCGCTAGGCCCCAAGGACACCGGGGAGCTGTTTTTT	CASSPLGPKDTGELFF
TRBV14	-	TRBJ1-4	-	TGTGCCAGCAGCCAGAGGTCTGGGTTTAAGGAAAAACTGTTTTTT	CASSQRSGFKEKLFF
TRBV5-1	TRBD1	TRBJ2-1	once	TGCGCCAGCAGCCCCGGACAGGGGGCTCGCAATGAGCAGTTCTTC	CASSPGQGARNEQFF
TRBV15	-	TRBJ2-7	-	TGTGCCACCAGCAGAGATAACGGAGACTACGAGCAGTACTTC	CATSRDNGDYEQYF
TRBV9	-	TRBJ2-3	-	TGTGCCAGCAGCACGAACCCACGAACAGATACGCAGTATTTT	CASSTNPRTDTQYF
TRBV5-6	-	TRBJ1-2	once	TGTGCCAGCAGCTCGACATCTAACTATGGCTACACCTTC	CASSSTSNYGYTF
TRBV30	-	TRBJ1-2	-	TGTGCCTGGAGTGAGGGGAGACTCTTC	CAWSEGRLF
TRBV30	-	TRBJ1-1	-	TGTGCCTGGAAGGATCGGGGGGACACTGAAGCTTTCTTT	CAWKDRGDTEAFF
TRBV29-1	-	TRBJ2-3	-	TGCAGCGTCGGAGGGAGTCCCCGCACAGATACGCAGTATTTT	CSVGGSPRTDTQYF
TRBV27	TRBD2	TRBJ2-7	-	TGTGCCAGCAGTTTATCGGGCGGGAGGGAGCAGTACTTC	CASSLSGGREQYF
TRBV5-1	TRBD1	TRBJ1-2	once	TGCGCCAGCAGCTTGTTCCAGGGGGATGGCTACACCTTC	CASSLFQGDGYTF
TRBV5-1	-	TRBJ2-5	-	TGCGCCAGCAGCTTGGGGGGCTCGGGCCAAGAGACCCAGTACTTC	CASSLGGSGQETQYF
TRBV25-1	-	TRBJ2-5	-	TGTGCCAGCAGTGAATCCCGGGTGGATACCCAGTACTTC	CASSESRVDTQYF
TRBV5-4	-	TRBJ2-7	few	TGTGCCAGCAGCTCGGTTGACGACGAGCAGTACTTC	CASSSVDDEQYF
TRBV6-5	TRBD1	TRBJ2-7	-	TGTGCCAGCAGTTACGGATCAGGGGGCTCCTACGAGCAGTACTTC	CASSYGSGGSYEQYF
TRBV20-1	-	TRBJ2-7	-	TGCAGTGCTGGCCCGTCCTACGAGCAGTACTTC	CSAGPSYEQYF
TRBV29-1	TRBD1	TRBJ1-2	-	TGCAGCGTTGAAGAGGAGGGGGCGGCTGGCTACACCTTC	CSVEEEGAAGYTF
TRBV6-6	-	TRBJ1-1	-	TGTGCCAGCAGTTACGATCTGACTAACACTGAAGCTTTCTTT	CASSYDLTNTEAFF
TRBV4-1	-	TRBJ1-2	-	TGCGCCAGCAGCCTCCAACCGAGGTCTAACTATGGCTACACCTTC	CASSLQPRSNYGYTF
TRBV11-2	-	TRBJ2-2	-	TGTGCCAGCAGCCCTCGGAGGGCAGACGGGGAGCTGTTTTTT	CASSPRRADGELFF
TRBV2	TRBD1	TRBJ1-4	-	TGTGCCAGTAAGGGACAGTTGAATGAAAAACTGTTTTTT	CASKGQLNEKLFF
TRBV18	TRBD1	TRBJ1-3	-	TGTGCCAGCTCACCGCGAGACAGGGCTACCGGAAACACCATATATTTT	CASSPRDRATGNTIYF
TRBV6-5	-	TRBJ2-3	-	TGTGCCAGCACCTCGATGAGAGATACGCAGTATTTT	CASTSMRDTQYF
TRBV19	TRBD1	TRBJ1-5	-	TGTGCCAGTAGATCGTCAGGGGGTGGCAATCAGCCCCAGCATTTT	CASRSSGGGNQPQHF
TRBV5-1	TRBD1	TRBJ2-1	once	TGCGCCAGCAGCAAGGGACAGGGGGACCGCTTAGCGGGAGCTGAGCAGTTCTTC	CASSKGQGDRLAGAEQFF
TRBV11-2	-	TRBJ2-5	-	TGTGCCAGCAGCCTCAGTCTAGTGTTGGAGACCCAGTACTTC	CASSLSLVLETQYF
TRBV6-1	TRBD1	TRBJ2-7	-	TGTGCCAGCAGTGCGAGACAGGGGGGCTTCTACGAGCAGTACTTC	CASSARQGGFYEQYF
TRBV5-6	-	TRBJ1-5	-	TGTGCCAGCAGCTTGGGACCTGAATTCGAGCCCCAGCATTTT	CASSLGPEFEPQHF
TRBV10-2	TRBD2	TRBJ2-1	-	TGCGCCAGCAGAGGACTAGCGGGAGCGAGTGAGCAGTTCTTC	CASRGLAGASEQFF
TRBV11-3	TRBD1	TRBJ2-7	-	TGTGCCAGCAGCCGACGGGCCGGGACAGGGGTAGTTTACGAGCAGTACTTC	CASSRRAGTGVVYEQYF
TRBV6-5	-	TRBJ1-2	-	TGTGCCAGCAGCGGCCCGAAACGTCGCGGCTACACCTTC	CASSGPKRRGYTF
TRBV19	-	TRBJ2-2	-	TGTGCCAGTAGTTCCCTGGCAGACCACACCGGGGAGCTGTTTTTT	CASSSLADHTGELFF
TRBV7-9	-	TRBJ1-2	-	TGTGCCAGCAGCTTAGCGCGGGGGGCCTATGGCTACACCTTC	CASSLARGAYGYTF
TRBV18	TRBD1	TRBJ1-5	-	TGTGCCAGCTCACCAGGGACAGGGGACAGTCAGCCCCAGCATTTT	CASSPGTGDSQPQHF
TRBV11-2	-	TRBJ2-3	once	TGTGCCAGCAGCCGCATACTGGCCGCCGTAGATACGCAGTATTTT	CASSRILAAVDTQYF
TRBV5-8	-	TRBJ1-5	once	TGTGCCAGCAGCTTTTCCAACGGGGGGTTCGGCAATCAGCCCCAGCATTTT	CASSFSNGGFGNQPQHF
TRBV6-6	-	TRBJ1-1	-	TGTGCCAGCAGTTACTCGTTGTCGGGGGACACTGAAGCTTTCTTT	CASSYSLSGDTEAFF
TRBV27	TRBD1	TRBJ1-1	-	TGTGCCAGCAGTCGAAGGACAGGGACGCACCGTGACACTGAAGCTTTCTTT	CASSRRTGTHRDTEAFF
TRBV18	-	TRBJ1-2	-	TGTGCCAGCTCACCCTCAGGGAGCCCCTATGGCTACACCTTC	CASSPSGSPYGYTF
TRBV5-1	TRBD1	TRBJ2-2	-	TGCGCCAGCAGCAGACCCGGGACAGGGGCCCGGACCGGGGAGCTGTTTTTT	CASSRPGTGARTGELFF
TRBV19	TRBD1	TRBJ1-4	-	TGTGCCAGTAGGTTCGGCGGGACAGGCGCTGAAAAACTGTTTTTT	CASRFGGTGAEKLFF
TRBV11-3	TRBD1	TRBJ1-2	-	TGTGCCAGCAGCTTCGACAGGGGCTATGGCTACACCTTC	CASSFDRGYGYTF
TRBV6-6	-	TRBJ2-7	once	TGTGCCAGCATACCCCGACTAACCACCTACGAGCAGTACTTC	CASIPRLTTYEQYF
TRBV18	-	TRBJ2-7	-	TGTGCCAGCTCACCCCTCCCCATGCAAGGAGGGCCTGGCGAGCAGTACTTC	CASSPLPMQGGPGEQYF